Included here is one TCR beta chain sequence, with context. The sample comes from a study of blood T cell repertoires in COVID-19. The CDR3 covers 14 residues. CDR1 is SGHRS and CDR2 is YFSETQ in the germline V gene. V shed 0 bases, J shed 6 bases, and the junction held 6 bases outside the gene matches. In the study's own analysis: The assay estimated nucleated cells by amplifying reference gene primers. Clones were read by immunoSEQ multiplex PCR, and TCRdb kept only the in-frame ones, dropping some. That table supplies the V and J calls and clone size; D and trimming were determined from the DNA. Of 150,000 to 200,000 clones listed, around 76% are singletons.

This clonotype originated in a woman in her forties or fifties with active or convalescent COVID-19. The sample taken for sequencing was peripheral blood. The rearrangement uses TRBV5-1 and TRBJ2-7; TRBD1 aligns across 7 bases. The CDR3 spells CASSLEARGSEQYF. The CDR3 DNA sequence: TGCGCCAGCAGCTTGGAGGCCAGGGGGTCCGAGCAGTACTTC.